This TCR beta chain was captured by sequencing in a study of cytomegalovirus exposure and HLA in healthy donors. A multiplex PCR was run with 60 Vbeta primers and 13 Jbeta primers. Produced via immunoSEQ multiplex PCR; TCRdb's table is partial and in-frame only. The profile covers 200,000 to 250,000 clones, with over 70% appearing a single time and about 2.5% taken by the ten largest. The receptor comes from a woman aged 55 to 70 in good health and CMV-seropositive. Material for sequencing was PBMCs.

Here the CDR3 DNA reads TGTGCCAGCAGCCCGTCGGGACAGGGGTCCGAGCAGTACTTC. This sequence encodes CASSPSGQGSEQYF. This rearrangement joins TRBV7-9 to TRBJ2-5; 10 nucleotides match TRBD1. Gene TRBJ2-7 matches the end of the DNA better, so the J call may be wrong. The germline V gene encodes CDR1 SEHNR and CDR2 FQNEAQ (reference sequence). This CDR3 has 14 amino acids.